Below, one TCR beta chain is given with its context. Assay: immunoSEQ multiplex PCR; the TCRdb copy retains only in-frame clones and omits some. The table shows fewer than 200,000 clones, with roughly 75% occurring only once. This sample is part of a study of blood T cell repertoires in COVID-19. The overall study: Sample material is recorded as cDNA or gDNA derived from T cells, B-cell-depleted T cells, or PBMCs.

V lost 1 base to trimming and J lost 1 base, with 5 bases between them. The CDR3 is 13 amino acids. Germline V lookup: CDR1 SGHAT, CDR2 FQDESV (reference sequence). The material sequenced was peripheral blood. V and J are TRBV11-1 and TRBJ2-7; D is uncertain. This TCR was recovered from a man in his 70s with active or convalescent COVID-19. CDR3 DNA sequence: TGTGCCAGCAGCTTAGGCGGATCCTACGAGCAGTACTTC. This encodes CASSLGGSYEQYF. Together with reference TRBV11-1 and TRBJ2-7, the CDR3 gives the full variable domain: EAEVAQSPRYKITEKSQAVAFWCDPISGHATLYWYRQILGQGPELLVQFQDESVVDDSQLPKDRFSAERLKGVDSTLKIQPAELGDSAMYLCASSLGGSYEQYFGPGTRLTVT.